This entry lists 11 T cell receptor beta chains sequenced from one sample in a study of T cell responses to AZD1222 COVID-19 vaccine. The table came from immunoSEQ multiplex PCR; TCRdb's copy has only in-frame clones and leaves some out. The sample has 150,000 or so clones, about nine tenths seen once. Sequencing was performed on peripheral blood, taken on day 0 of AZD1222 vaccination. The receptor source for this set is an adult in good health.

The chain is built from TRBV18 and TRBJ2-7; no reliable D call. Germline V gene data show CDR1 as KGHSH and CDR2 as LQKENI. Between the trimmed V and J ends, which lost 2 bases and 0 bases, there was a span of 8 bases. This CDR3 region has 14 residues. CDR3 residues: CASSPARSSYEQYF. The CDR3, as DNA: TGTGCCAGCTCACCAGCGAGGAGCTCCTACGAGCAGTACTTC.

The chain recombines TRBV5-5 with TRBJ1-5, with D possibly being TRBD1 (6 bases). CDR3 length: 15 amino acids. Between the trimmed V and J ends, which lost 6 bases and 2 bases, there was a span of 15 bases. Germline V CDR1 and CDR2: SGHKS, YYEKEE (reference sequence). The CDR3: CASNQGGVGNQPQHF. CDR3 nucleotide sequence: TGTGCCAGCAATCAAGGGGGTGTTGGCAATCAGCCCCAGCATTTT.

The J gene is TRBJ1-3, the V gene TRBV18; D gene unclear. Germline CDR1 KGHSH, CDR2 LQKENI. This CDR3 is 13 amino acids long. Trimming pared 6 bases from V and 4 bases from J, leaving 10 bases between. The CDR3 region has the DNA TGTGCCAGCTCGAGGGTTCCCGGAAACACCATATATTTT. It is translated as CASSRVPGNTIYF.

The chain has TRBV7-2 and TRBJ1-1; D is undetermined. Germline V gene sequence: CDR1 SGHTA, CDR2 FQGNSA. The CDR3 covers 15 residues. V shed 1 base and J shed 1 base, with 10 bases lying between them. CDR3 coding DNA: TGTGCCAGCAGCTTAGTTGTTTTTTCGAACACTGAAGCTTTCTTT. As protein: CASSLVVFSNTEAFF.

CDR3 sequence reads: CASSLAGGFYEQYF. As DNA, the CDR3 is TGCGCCAGCAGTTTAGCGGGGGGGTTCTACGAGCAGTACTTC. This chain links TRBV10-2 with TRBJ2-7, with 11 nucleotides matching TRBD2. Germline V gene lookup returns CDR1 WSHSY and CDR2 SAAADI. The CDR3 consists of 14 residues. V shed 5 bases and J 3 bases; nucleotides not matched to a gene: 3.

CDR3 region: CASRDHGTVNEKLFF. The DNA of the CDR3 is TGTGCCAGCAGGGACCACGGGACAGTTAATGAAAAACTGTTTTTT. V and J are TRBV6-5 and TRBJ1-4; 7 bases match TRBD1. Germline V CDR1 and CDR2: MNHEY, SVGAGI. The CDR3 totals 15 residues. V shed 6 bases, J shed 4 bases, and the junction held 8 bases outside the gene matches.

V usage is TRBV7-2 and J usage is TRBJ2-3; the match to TRBD2 covers 7 bases. The germline V gene encodes CDR1 SGHTA and CDR2 FQGNSA. V lost 0 bases and J lost 6; bases outside the gene matches: 9. The CDR3 length is 16 residues. CDR3 bases: TGTGCCAGCAGCTTAGCGCGGGCTAGCGGTGGGGATACGCAGTATTTT. It encodes CASSLARASGGDTQYF.

The chain combines TRBV28 with TRBJ1-2, with TRBD1 as a possible D gene (5 bases). CDR3 length: 12 amino acids. Trimming left V 4 bases short and J 13 bases short, with 16 bases between. CDR1 and CDR2 from the germline V gene are MDHEN and SYDVKM. CDR3 bases: TGTGCCAGCAGTTCACGCGCCTTTGGGGCCACCTTC. Its translation: CASSSRAFGATF.

The CDR3 nucleotides are TGCGCCAGCAGTGTTTCGGGGCAAGAGACCCAGTACTTC. Encoded protein: CASSVSGQETQYF. V and J are TRBV10-1 and TRBJ2-5; D possibly corresponds to TRBD2 (5 bases). This CDR3 has 13 residues. CDR1 is WNHNN and CDR2 is SYGVQD in the germline V gene (reference sequence). Trimming removed 4 bases from V and 2 bases from J, with 8 bases in between.

The chain couples TRBV28 to TRBJ2-3; the D is unclear. The CDR3 sequence is 14 residues long. V gave up 3 bases and J gave up 2 bases, with 9 bases separating them. In germline, CDR1 is MDHEN, CDR2 SYDVKM. DNA of the CDR3: TGTGCCAGCAGTTTGGCCGCCCACACAGATACGCAGTATTTT. Its protein product is CASSLAAHTDTQYF. Using reference TRBV28 and TRBJ2-3 for the parts outside the CDR3, the full variable domain is DVKVTQSSRYLVKRTGEKVFLECVQDMDHENMFWYRQDPGLGLRLIYFSYDVKMKEKGDIPEGYSVSREKKERFSLILESASTNQTSMYLCASSLAAHTDTQYFGPGTRLTVL.

The chain joins TRBV12-3 or TRBV12-4 to TRBJ2-5; 8 positions match TRBD1. J was trimmed by 4 bases and V by 7 bases; bases with no gene match: 2. The CDR3 covers 12 residues. The CDR3 sequence is CASNQGAETQYF. The DNA of the CDR3 is TGTGCCAGCAACCAGGGGGCAGAGACCCAGTACTTC.